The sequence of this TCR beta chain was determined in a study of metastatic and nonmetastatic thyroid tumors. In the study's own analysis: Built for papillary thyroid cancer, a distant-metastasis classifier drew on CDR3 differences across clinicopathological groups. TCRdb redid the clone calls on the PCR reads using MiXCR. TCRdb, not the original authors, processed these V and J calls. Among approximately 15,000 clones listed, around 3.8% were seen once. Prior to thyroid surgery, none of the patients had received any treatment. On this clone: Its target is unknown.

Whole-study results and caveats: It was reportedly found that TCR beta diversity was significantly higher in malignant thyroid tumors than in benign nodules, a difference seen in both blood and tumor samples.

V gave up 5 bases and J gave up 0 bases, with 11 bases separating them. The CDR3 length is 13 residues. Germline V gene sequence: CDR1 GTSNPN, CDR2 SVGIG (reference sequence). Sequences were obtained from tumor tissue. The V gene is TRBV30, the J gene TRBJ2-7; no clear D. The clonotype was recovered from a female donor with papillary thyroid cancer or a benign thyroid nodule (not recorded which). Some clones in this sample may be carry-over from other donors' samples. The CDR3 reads CAWLRPSSYEQYF. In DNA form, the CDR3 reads TGTGCCTGGCTAAGACCGAGCTCCTACGAGCAGTACTTC.